This entry features one T cell receptor beta chain sequence. The antigen is undetermined. This sample is part of a study of cytomegalovirus exposure and HLA in healthy donors. In the study overall: For the approximately 400 genotyped donors, roughly 81% fell within the Caucasian-associated ancestry cluster.

The PCR ran on 60 Vbeta and 13 Jbeta primers. Clones were sequenced by immunoSEQ multiplex PCR, and TCRdb holds only the in-frame ones, with some missing. The data hold around 150,000 clones, with around 75% observed a single time. Study findings and constraints: Later analysis associated a missense DCLRE1C variant with TCR beta V- and J-gene trimming.

Sequencing was done on a sample of PBMCs. The sequence derives from a man aged 35 to 55 in good health and CMV-seronegative.

The CDR3, as DNA: TGTGCCAGCAGCTCACGAGGACTTGGGATTGAAGCTTTCTTT. Protein sequence: CASSSRGLGIEAFF. V gene TRBV5-4 combines with J gene TRBJ1-1, with D unclear. Germline CDR1 and CDR2: SGHNT and YYREEE (reference sequence). V was clipped by 3 bases and J by 7 bases, with 16 bases between them. The CDR3 is made up of 14 amino acids.